This TCR beta chain was obtained from a study of shared clonotypes between healthy human individuals. Study-wide results and caveats: Limited genetic and exposure-history diversity came from having few donors.

The CDR3 runs 14 residues. Germline loops: CDR1 MNHNY, CDR2 SVGAGI (reference sequence). The junction had 11 bases not matched to a gene; V was cut back by 5 bases and J by 8 bases. Comment on this clone: Its antigen is still unknown.

The protocol was immunoSEQ multiplex PCR, while the TCRdb copy is restricted to in-frame clones and leaves out a portion. Among around 500,000 clones listed, approximately 82% were seen once. Sequencing was carried out using PBMCs. This clonotype originated in a middle-aged woman in good health. Some clones in this sample may be carry-over from other donors' samples. The chain uses TRBV6-6 and TRBJ1-2, with 7 bases fitting TRBD1. The CDR3 DNA reads as TGTGCCAGCAGTCCGGGACAGACCCTTGGAGGCTACACCTTC. This encodes CASSPGQTLGGYTF.